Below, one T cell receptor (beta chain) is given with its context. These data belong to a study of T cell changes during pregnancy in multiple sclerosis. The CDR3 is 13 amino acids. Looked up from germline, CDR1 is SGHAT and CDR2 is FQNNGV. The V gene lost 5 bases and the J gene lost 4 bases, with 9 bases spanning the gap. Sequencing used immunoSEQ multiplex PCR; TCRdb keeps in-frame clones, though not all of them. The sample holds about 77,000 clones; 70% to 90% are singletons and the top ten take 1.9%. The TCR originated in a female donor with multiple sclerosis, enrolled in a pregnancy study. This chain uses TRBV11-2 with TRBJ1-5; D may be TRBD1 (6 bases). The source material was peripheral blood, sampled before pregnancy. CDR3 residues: CASSQDRNQPQHF. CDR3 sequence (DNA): TGTGCCAGCAGCCAGGACAGAAATCAGCCCCAGCATTTT.